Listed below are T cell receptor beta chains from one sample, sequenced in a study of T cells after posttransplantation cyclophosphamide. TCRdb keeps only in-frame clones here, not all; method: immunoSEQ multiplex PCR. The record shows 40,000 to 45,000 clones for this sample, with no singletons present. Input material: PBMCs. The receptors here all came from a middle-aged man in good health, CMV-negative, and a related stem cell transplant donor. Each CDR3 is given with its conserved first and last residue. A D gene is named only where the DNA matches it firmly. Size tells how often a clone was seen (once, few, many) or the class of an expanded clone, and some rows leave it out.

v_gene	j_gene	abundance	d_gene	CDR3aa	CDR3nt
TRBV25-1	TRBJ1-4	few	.	CASSDSGQANEKLFF	TGTGCCAGCAGTGACTCCGGACAAGCTAATGAAAAACTGTTTTTT
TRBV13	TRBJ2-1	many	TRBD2	CASSPRGLAGNNEQFF	TGTGCCAGCAGCCCAAGGGGGTTAGCGGGAAACAATGAGCAGTTCTTC
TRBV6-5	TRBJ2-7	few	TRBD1	CASSVQGAKSYEQYF	TGTGCCAGCAGCGTGCAGGGGGCGAAATCCTACGAGCAGTACTTC
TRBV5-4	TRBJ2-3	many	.	CASRDPRALTSDTQYF	TGTGCCAGCAGGGACCCCAGGGCCCTAACGAGTGATACGCAGTATTTT
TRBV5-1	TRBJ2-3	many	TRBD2	CASSLPLAGGGTDTQYF	TGCGCCAGCAGCTTGCCCCTAGCGGGAGGCGGCACAGATACGCAGTATTTT
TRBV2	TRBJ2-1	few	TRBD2	CASSDLAGAYNEQFF	TGTGCCAGCAGCGATCTAGCGGGAGCCTACAATGAGCAGTTCTTC
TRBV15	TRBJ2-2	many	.	CATSRFVGDTGELFF	TGTGCCACCAGCAGGTTTGTGGGCGATACCGGGGAGCTGTTTTTT
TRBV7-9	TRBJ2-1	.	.	CASSLRRIGTYNEQFF	TGTGCCAGCAGCTTAAGGCGGATCGGCACCTACAATGAGCAGTTCTTC
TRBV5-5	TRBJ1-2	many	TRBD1	CASSLDSTGDYGYTF	TGTGCCAGCAGCTTGGATTCTACAGGGGACTATGGCTACACCTTC
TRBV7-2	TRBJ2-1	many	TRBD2	CASSVLFAGVGNEQFF	TGTGCCAGCAGCGTCCTTTTTGCGGGAGTGGGGAATGAGCAGTTCTTC
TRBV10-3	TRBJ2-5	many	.	CAISKDFQETQYF	TGTGCCATCAGTAAGGACTTCCAAGAGACCCAGTACTTC
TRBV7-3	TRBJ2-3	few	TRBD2	CASSLEGGISTQYF	TGTGCCAGCAGCCTGGAGGGAGGGATAAGTACGCAGTATTTT
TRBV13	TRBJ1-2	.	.	CASSEDRGGYGYTF	TGTGCCAGCAGCGAGGACAGAGGGGGTTATGGCTACACCTTC
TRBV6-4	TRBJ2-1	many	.	CASSEQANNEQFF	TGTGCCAGCAGTGAGCAAGCGAACAATGAGCAGTTCTTC
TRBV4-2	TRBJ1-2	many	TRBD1	CASSPSLGQGNYGYTF	TGTGCCAGCAGCCCTAGCCTTGGACAGGGGAACTATGGCTACACCTTC
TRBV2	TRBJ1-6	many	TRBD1	CASSDSRTGRSPLHF	TGTGCCAGCAGTGATAGTAGGACAGGTCGATCACCCCTCCACTTT
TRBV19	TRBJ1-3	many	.	CASRAGNTIYF	TGTGCCAGTAGGGCAGGAAACACCATATATTTT
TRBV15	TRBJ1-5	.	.	CATSRDWGDSNQPQHF	TGTGCCACCAGCAGAGATTGGGGGGATAGCAATCAGCCCCAGCATTTT
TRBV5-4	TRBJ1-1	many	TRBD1	CASSFPGQGNTEAFF	TGTGCCAGCAGCTTTCCGGGACAGGGGAACACTGAAGCTTTCTTT
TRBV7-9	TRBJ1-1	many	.	CASSSYQNTEAFF	TGTGCCAGCAGCTCCTATCAGAACACTGAAGCTTTCTTT
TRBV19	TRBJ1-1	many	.	CASSAGKGLAEAFF	TGTGCCAGTAGTGCCGGGAAGGGACTAGCTGAAGCTTTCTTT
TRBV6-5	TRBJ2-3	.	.	CASSSMDTQYF	TGTGCCAGCTCCTCTATGGATACGCAGTATTTT